Below are 20 T cell receptor beta chains sequenced from a single sample in a study of cytomegalovirus exposure and HLA in healthy donors. Primers included in the PCR were 60 Vbeta and 13 Jbeta primers. The table came from immunoSEQ multiplex PCR; TCRdb's copy has only in-frame clones and leaves some out. The data hold approximately 130,000 clones, with 79% observed a single time. The sequenced material came from PBMCs. Source of these receptors: a male donor in good health and CMV-seronegative.

The J gene is TRBJ1-4, the V gene TRBV4-1; maybe TRBD1 (5 bases). Trimming cost V 3 bases and J 7 bases, with 18 bases left between them. The CDR3 runs to 16 residues. The V gene's germline CDR1 is MGHRA and CDR2 YSYEKL. CDR3 nucleotides: TGCGCCAGCAGCCACCGAAGGGACTCAGGAGGTGAAAAACTGTTTTTT. It encodes CASSHRRDSGGEKLFF.

This chain connects TRBV2 to TRBJ2-7, with TRBD2 identical over 13 bases. CDR3 size: 16 residues. After removal of 7 bases from V and 3 bases from J, the junction contained 9 bases not matched to a gene. CDR1 is SNHLY and CDR2 is FYNNEI in the germline V gene. The CDR3 loop reads CASIEGLAGIRYEQYF. CDR3 DNA: TGTGCCAGCATAGAGGGACTAGCGGGGATCCGCTACGAGCAGTACTTC.

This rearrangement joins TRBV25-1 to TRBJ1-2, with a weak D call TRBD1 (6 bases). The CDR3 is 14 residues long. CDR1 MGHDK and CDR2 SYGVNS come from the germline V gene. Trimming took 3 bases from V and 4 from J, leaving 12 bases between them. CDR3 sequence (DNA): TGTGCCAGCAGTGAGTCAGGGGCCGGCTATGGCTACACCTTC. Translated: CASSESGAGYGYTF.

The chain employs TRBV5-5 and TRBJ2-6; the match to TRBD1 covers 8 bases. The V gene's germline CDR1 is SGHKS and CDR2 YYEKEE (reference sequence). The trim removed 4 bases at V and 4 bases at J, leaving 7 bases unmatched. The CDR3 length is 16 residues. The CDR3 sequence is CASSNGQGAGANVLTF. In nucleotides, the CDR3 is TGTGCCAGCAGCAACGGACAGGGAGCGGGGGCCAACGTCCTGACTTTC.

This clone was observed once. This chain connects TRBV5-1 to TRBJ1-3, with a tentative D call TRBD1 (6 bases). Germline V gene sequence: CDR1 SGHRS, CDR2 YFSETQ. V was shortened by 1 base and J by 4 bases, with 21 bases between the two germline ends. The CDR3 is 18 amino acids. The CDR3 protein is CASSLSTGSTGPGNTIYF. CDR3 bases: TGCGCCAGCAGCTTGAGCACAGGGTCCACCGGCCCCGGAAACACCATATATTTT. Drawing the rest from reference TRBV5-1 and TRBJ1-3, the complete variable domain is KAGVTQTPRYLIKTRGQQVTLSCSPISGHRSVSWYQQTPGQGLQFLFEYFSETQRNKGNFPGRFSGRQFSNSRSEMNVSTLELGDSALYLCASSLSTGSTGPGNTIYFGEGSWLTVV.

The genes are TRBV13 and TRBJ2-7, with D maybe TRBD1 (5 bases). The V end lost 4 bases, the J end lost 5 bases, and 12 bases lay between the germline ends. This CDR3 contains 13 residues. CDR1 and CDR2 (germline): PRHDT, FYEKMQ (reference sequence). The CDR3 loop reads CASSSSRVHEQYF. DNA of the CDR3: TGTGCCAGCAGCTCCAGCAGGGTCCACGAGCAGTACTTC.

The rearrangement joins TRBV5-1 to TRBJ2-3; a weak D match, TRBD2 (5 bases). The V gene's germline CDR1 is SGHRS and CDR2 YFSETQ. Trimming left V 2 bases short and J 2 bases short, with 6 bases between. The length of the CDR3 is 13 residues. The CDR3 DNA reads TGCGCCAGCAGCTTTGGACTCACAGATACGCAGTATTTT. The encoded protein is CASSFGLTDTQYF.

The chain combines TRBV7-2 with TRBJ2-7, with TRBD1 as a possible D gene (5 bases). The CDR3 has 15 amino acids. Trimming took 3 bases from V and 2 from J, leaving 14 bases between them. The V gene's germline CDR1 is SGHTA and CDR2 FQGNSA. The CDR3 protein is CASSLGPPPTYEQYF. DNA for the CDR3: TGTGCCAGCAGCTTGGGGCCCCCTCCCACCTACGAGCAGTACTTC. The full variable domain, completed using reference TRBV7-2 and TRBJ2-7, is GAGVSQSPSNKVTEKGKDVELRCDPISGHTALYWYRQSLGQGLEFLIYFQGNSAPDKSGLPSDRFSAERTGGSVSTLTIQRTQQEDSAVYLCASSLGPPPTYEQYFGPGTRLTVT.

The chain joins TRBV11-2 to TRBJ2-3; the match to TRBD2 covers 8 bases. Germline V lookup: CDR1 SGHAT, CDR2 FQNNGV. The CDR3 covers 18 residues. The junction had 12 bases not matched to a gene; V was cut back by 0 bases and J by 4 bases. The chain's CDR3 is CASSLEGGAGGGADTQYF. The CDR3 DNA follows: TGTGCCAGCAGCTTAGAAGGTGGGGCGGGGGGTGGAGCAGATACGCAGTATTTT.

The rearrangement uses TRBV29-1 and TRBJ2-3; D gene ambiguous. The V gene lost 7 bases and the J gene lost 6 bases, with 8 bases spanning the gap. This CDR3 has 10 amino acids. CDR1 is SQVTM, CDR2 ANQGSEA, per germline. CDR3 amino acids: CSGQWDTQYF. The CDR3 DNA is TGCAGCGGCCAGTGGGATACGCAGTATTTT.

The chain is built from TRBV21-1 and TRBJ1-5. TRBV21-1 is a documented pseudogene. The CDR3 is 13 residues long. The CDR3, as DNA: TGTGCCAGCACCGGACGGACTACCTTGCCCCAGCATTTT. Translation gives CASTGRTTLPQHF.

The chain uses TRBV5-6 and TRBJ2-7; D ambiguous. Deletions cut 3 bases from V and 1 base from J, with 2 bases between. The CDR3 runs 11 residues. Looked up from germline, CDR1 is SGHDT and CDR2 is YYEEEE. The CDR3 here is CASSSSYEQYF. The DNA for the CDR3 is TGTGCCAGCAGCTCGTCCTACGAGCAGTACTTC.

V and J are TRBV9 and TRBJ2-7; 7 positions match TRBD1. There are 16 residues in the CDR3. Germline V gene data show CDR1 as SGDLS and CDR2 as YYNGEE. V shed 0 bases, J shed 5 bases, and the junction held 11 bases outside the gene matches. Here the CDR3 reads CASSVGWVKGAHEQYF. The CDR3, as DNA: TGTGCCAGCAGCGTAGGTTGGGTTAAGGGGGCCCACGAGCAGTACTTC.

The gene calls are TRBV10-3 and TRBJ1-2, with TRBD1 matching over 10 bases. Per germline, CDR1 ENHRY and CDR2 SYGVKD. V lost 9 bases, J lost 0 bases, and 7 bases stayed unmatched. The CDR3 loop spans 15 amino acids. The CDR3 bases are TGTGCCATGCGACAGGGGGCTAGATCTAACTATGGCTACACCTTC. This gives the protein CAMRQGARSNYGYTF.

For the CDR3, the DNA is TGTGCCAGTAGTATCGGGACAGGGGGTGCAACTAATGAAAAACTGTTTTTT. Translated, it gives CASSIGTGGATNEKLFF. The chain has TRBV19 and TRBJ1-4; 11 bases line up with TRBD1. Trimming removed 3 bases from V and 0 bases from J; junction bases left unmatched: 3. This CDR3 contains 17 residues. From germline, CDR1 is LNHDA and CDR2 SQIVND (reference sequence).

This clone was seen more than once but under ten times. The chain employs TRBV4-1 and TRBJ2-1; 8 positions agree with TRBD2. This CDR3 contains 16 residues. Germline CDR1 MGHRA, CDR2 YSYEKL. J lost 3 bases, V lost 7 bases, and 11 bases had no gene match. CDR3 region: CASTQTPGGNYNEQFF. The CDR3 DNA follows: TGCGCCAGCACCCAGACCCCGGGGGGGAACTACAATGAGCAGTTCTTC.

V and J are TRBV28 and TRBJ2-7, with D possibly TRBD2 on 6 matching bases. The J call may be mistaken, given a closer DNA end match to TRBJ2-1. CDR1 is MDHEN and CDR2 is SYDVKM in the germline V gene. The CDR3 covers 15 residues. In DNA form, the CDR3 reads TGTGCCAGCAGTTTCGCTAGCGCCAGTTTGGATGAGCAGTTCTTC. Translating it yields CASSFASASLDEQFF.

There are a few counts of this clone. The chain carries TRBV7-9 and TRBJ1-1; D is perhaps TRBD1 (5 bases). The CDR3 runs 13 residues. The V gene lost 4 bases and the J gene lost 6 bases, with 12 bases spanning the gap. Per the germline V gene, CDR1 is SEHNR and CDR2 is FQNEAQ (reference sequence). CDR3 residues: CASSSGRISEAFF. The CDR3 region has the DNA TGTGCCAGCAGCTCAGGGAGGATCTCTGAAGCTTTCTTT.

This CDR3 is CASSYGTVLRGNEQFF. CDR3 sequence (DNA): TGTGCCAGCAGCTACGGGACAGTTCTACGGGGGAATGAGCAGTTCTTC. This chain joins TRBV5-5 and TRBJ2-1; TRBD1 is a possible D gene (7 bases). The CDR3 has 16 amino acids. Germline V gives CDR1 SGHKS, CDR2 YYEKEE (reference sequence). Trimming took 3 bases from V and 7 from J, leaving 20 bases between them. Drawing the rest from reference TRBV5-5 and TRBJ2-1, the complete variable domain is DAGVTQSPTHLIKTRGQQVTLRCSPISGHKSVSWYQQVLGQGPQFIFQYYEKEERGRGNFPDRFSARQFPNYSSELNVNALLLGDSALYLCASSYGTVLRGNEQFFGPGTRLTVL.

J is TRBJ2-7 and V is TRBV13; TRBD1 might be the D (6 bases). Germline V gene data show CDR1 as PRHDT and CDR2 as FYEKMQ (reference sequence). The CDR3 contains 13 residues. The V end was cut by 3 bases, the J end by 3 bases, with 9 bases between. The CDR3 nucleotides are TGTGCCAGCAGCTTTCCAGGGGACTACGAGCAGTACTTC. It translates to CASSFPGDYEQYF.